The 7 T cell receptor beta chains given below trace back to one sample, sequenced in a study of T cell clones after liver transplantation. Using immunoSEQ multiplex PCR, the repertoire was profiled, and TCRdb retains in-frame clones only, with some absent. The table has tens of thousands of clones, more than 70% seen once; the top ten hold about a tenth. Specimen: CD4+ T cells from blood, collected at the 22-month timepoint. These TCRs come from a human patient who received a liver transplant. Some T cells may be the graft donor's.

The chain joins TRBV5-6 to TRBJ2-3; D is perhaps TRBD1 (6 bases). The CDR3 is 15 residues long. V dropped 2 bases and J dropped 0 bases, with 10 bases sitting between them. CDR1 and CDR2 (germline): SGHDT, YYEEEE. Here the CDR3 reads CASSFPGTSTDTQYF. In DNA, the CDR3 is TGTGCCAGCAGCTTTCCTGGGACAAGCACAGATACGCAGTATTTT.

The chain has TRBV7-3 and TRBJ2-3; D is unresolved. This CDR3 region has 14 residues. The germline CDR1 and CDR2 sequences are SGHTA and FQGTGA. Deletions cut 0 bases from V and 0 bases from J, with 4 bases between. The CDR3 spells CASSLTISTDTQYF. For the CDR3, the DNA is TGTGCCAGCAGCTTAACCATTAGCACAGATACGCAGTATTTT.

V is TRBV23-1 and J is TRBJ2-7; perhaps TRBD2 as D (6 bases). TRBV23-1 is an ORF for which the function is uncertain. The CDR3 is made up of 13 amino acids. V was pared by 8 bases and J by 6 bases, with 17 bases between. The CDR3 reads CASGRTEDPEQYF. The CDR3 DNA sequence: TGCGCCAGCGGGAGGACGGAGGATCCCGAGCAGTACTTC.

The rearrangement uses TRBV7-9 and TRBJ2-3; 10 nucleotides agree with TRBD2. The CDR3 runs 17 residues. Germline CDR1 and CDR2: SEHNR and FQNEAQ (reference sequence). The junction had 10 bases not matched to a gene; V was cut back by 5 bases and J by 2 bases. The CDR3 nucleotides are TGTGCCAGCAGCCTAAGACTAGCGGGTCTTTACACAGATACGCAGTATTTT. This sequence encodes CASSLRLAGLYTDTQYF.

This clone was observed once. The chain employs TRBV6-6 and TRBJ1-1; D is ambiguous. The ends were cut back, 4 bases at V and 2 bases at J, with 5 bases in the middle. Per germline, CDR1 MNHNY and CDR2 SVGAGI (reference sequence). The CDR3 runs to 12 residues. CDR3 in amino acids: CASSSQNTEAFF. The DNA of the CDR3 is TGTGCCAGCAGTTCCCAAAACACTGAAGCTTTCTTT.

In this sample, this clone turned up a few times. The genes are TRBV7-3 and TRBJ2-7; TRBD1 matches at 7 bases. The CDR3 runs 15 residues. The germline gives CDR1 SGHTA, CDR2 FQGTGA. J gave up 2 bases and V 2 bases, and 6 bases lay outside the gene matches. CDR3 bases: TGTGCCAGCAGCTTAGTAGGGGGCGCAACCTACGAGCAGTACTTC. Its translation is CASSLVGGATYEQYF.

The V gene is TRBV6-5, the J gene TRBJ1-3; TRBD1 aligns across 8 bases. The CDR3 sequence is 16 residues long. With 2 bases clipped from V and 4 bases from J, the junction kept 7 bases outside the gene matches. The germline V gene has CDR1 MNHEY and CDR2 SVGAGI. Here the CDR3 reads CASSYLGQGKGNTIYF. The CDR3 DNA reads as TGTGCCAGCAGTTACCTTGGACAGGGAAAAGGAAACACCATATATTTT.